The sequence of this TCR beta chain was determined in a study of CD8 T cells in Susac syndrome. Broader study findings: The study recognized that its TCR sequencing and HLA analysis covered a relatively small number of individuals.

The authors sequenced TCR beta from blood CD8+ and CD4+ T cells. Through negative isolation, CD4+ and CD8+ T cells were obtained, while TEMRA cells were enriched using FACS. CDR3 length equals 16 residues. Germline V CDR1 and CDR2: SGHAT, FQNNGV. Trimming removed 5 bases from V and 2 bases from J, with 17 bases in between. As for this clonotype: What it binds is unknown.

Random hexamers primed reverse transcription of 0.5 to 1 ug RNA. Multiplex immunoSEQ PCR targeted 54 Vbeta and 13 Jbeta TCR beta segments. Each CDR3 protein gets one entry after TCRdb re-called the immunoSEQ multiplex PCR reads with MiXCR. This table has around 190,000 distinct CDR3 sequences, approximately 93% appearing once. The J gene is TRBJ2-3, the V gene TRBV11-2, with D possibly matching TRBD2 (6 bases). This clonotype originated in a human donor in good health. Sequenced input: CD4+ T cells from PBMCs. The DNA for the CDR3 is TGTGCCAGCAGCGACGGGACTCATGGAGTCACAGATACGCAGTATTTT. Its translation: CASSDGTHGVTDTQYF.